This T cell receptor (beta chain) was sequenced during a study of shared clonotypes between healthy human individuals. Notes on the study in general: Rarefaction revealed incomplete sorted-subset sequencing despite large depth.

Concerning this clone: Its antigen is still unknown.

The CDR3 extends over 15 amino acids. Trimming pared 5 bases from V and 0 bases from J, leaving 11 bases between. CDR1 is ENHRY and CDR2 is SYGVKD in the germline V gene. TCRdb's table, derived via immunoSEQ multiplex PCR, lists solely in-frame clones and lacks some. There are some 1,100,000 clones in the sample; 75% to 80% occur only once, and about 0.52% lies in the top ten. The specimen was memory CD4+ T cells from PBMCs. Subset specified: CD45RA-negative fraction. The sequence was collected from a man younger than 30 in good health. Some clones in this sample may be carry-over from other donors' samples. The gene calls are TRBV10-3 and TRBJ1-5; D remains unclear. Here the CDR3 DNA reads TGTGCCATCAGTAGTCAGCAGTATAGCAATCAGCCCCAGCATTTT. Translation gives CAISSQQYSNQPQHF.